Following are 2 T cell receptor beta chains from one sample sequenced in a study of identical twins. One entry per CDR3 protein, called by TCRdb with MiXCR from the 5' RACE reads. Of a few hundred thousand distinct CDR3 sequences in the sample, roughly 9% were seen once. Source material: naive T cells sorted from blood. The receptor set was obtained from a woman aged 45 to 65 in good health.

This chain uses TRBV5-1 with TRBJ2-7; D may match TRBD1 or TRBD2 (6 bases each). The ends were cut back, 0 bases at V and 2 bases at J, with 18 bases in the middle. In germline, CDR1 is SGHRS, CDR2 YFSETQ. This CDR3 is built from 17 residues. The CDR3 DNA is TGCGCCAGCAGCTTGGAGGGGGGACTTCTTAGCCCCTACGAGCAGTACTTC. Amino acids: CASSLEGGLLSPYEQYF.

This chain uses TRBV7-9 with TRBJ2-1; perhaps TRBD2 as D (5 bases). CDR1 and CDR2 (germline): SEHNR, FQNEAQ (reference sequence). Between the trimmed V and J ends, which lost 7 bases and 7 bases, there was a span of 20 bases. The CDR3 sequence is 15 residues long. CDR3 nucleotide sequence: TGTGCCAGCACGATACCCAGCGGCGAGGGTAATGAGCAGTTCTTC. It yields the protein CASTIPSGEGNEQFF.